This T cell receptor (beta chain) was recorded in a study of cytomegalovirus exposure and HLA in healthy donors. 13 Jbeta primers and 60 Vbeta primers were used for the PCR. The repertoire was sequenced with immunoSEQ multiplex PCR; TCRdb's copy has only in-frame clones and lacks some. The repertoire holds about 200,000 clones, with about 80% as singletons. As regards this clone: Antigen specificity is unknown.

Study results and caveats: One variant, a missense change in DCLRE1C, was linked in a later analysis to TCR beta V- and J-gene trimming. HLA alleles were associated with 15,000 to 20,000 TCR beta sequences in a later analysis at 0.05 false discovery rate. The majority of CMV-associated TCR beta chains were reported as apparently HLA-restricted in a later analysis. Cytomegalovirus status was reportedly diagnosed by the classifier with high sensitivity and specificity.

The CDR3 loop spans 14 amino acids. The V end lost 3 bases, the J end lost 4 bases, and 12 bases lay between the germline ends. CDR1 and CDR2 (germline): MGHRA, YSYEKL. The receptor comes from a woman aged 25-40 years in good health and CMV-seronegative. The V gene is TRBV4-1, the J gene TRBJ1-1; perhaps TRBD1 as D (5 bases). Sequencing was performed on PBMCs. This CDR3 reads CASSHLRQGTEAFF. The CDR3 bases are TGCGCCAGCAGCCATCTTAGGCAGGGCACTGAAGCTTTCTTT.